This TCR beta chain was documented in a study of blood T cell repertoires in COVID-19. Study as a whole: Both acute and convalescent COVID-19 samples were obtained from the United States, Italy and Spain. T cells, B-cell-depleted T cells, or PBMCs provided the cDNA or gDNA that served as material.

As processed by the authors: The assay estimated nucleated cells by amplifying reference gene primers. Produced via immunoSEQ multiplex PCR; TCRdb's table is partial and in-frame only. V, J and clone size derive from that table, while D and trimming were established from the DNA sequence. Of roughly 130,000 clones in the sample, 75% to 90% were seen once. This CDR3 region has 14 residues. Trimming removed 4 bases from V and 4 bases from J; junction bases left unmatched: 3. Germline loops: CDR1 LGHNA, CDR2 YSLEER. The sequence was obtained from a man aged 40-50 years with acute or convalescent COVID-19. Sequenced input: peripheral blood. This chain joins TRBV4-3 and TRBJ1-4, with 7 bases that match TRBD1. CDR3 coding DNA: TGCGCCAGCAGCCCTGGACAGGTTAATGAAAAACTGTTTTTT. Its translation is CASSPGQVNEKLFF.